This record concerns one TCR beta chain sequence. Expressed TCRB transcripts were sequenced, since all the RNA that had been isolated was reverse transcribed. The method was immunoSEQ multiplex PCR; TCRdb's version includes in-frame clones alone and lacks a portion of them. Here the sample spans fewer than 500,000 clones, approximately 15% being singletons. The data were obtained in a study of beta chain features in type 1 diabetes. The TCR comes from a young man in good health. The sequenced sample was naive CD4+ T cells from blood.

The CDR3 is CASSPRTSPYEQYV. The CDR3 DNA sequence: TGTGCCAGCAGCCCCCGGACTTCTCCCTACGAGCAGTACGTC. The chain combines TRBV7-9 with TRBJ2-7, with D possibly being TRBD2 (5 bases). Germline V gene lookup returns CDR1 SEHNR and CDR2 FQNEAQ (reference sequence). V dropped 5 bases and J dropped 2 bases, with 13 bases sitting between them. The CDR3 totals 14 residues.